This T cell receptor beta chain derives from a study of T-cell reconstitution after alpha-beta-depleted transplantation in children. The library targeted TCRbeta and was prepared with unique molecular identifiers. TCRdb analysed the PCR reads with MiXCR anew, one entry per CDR3 protein. This table holds some 300,000 distinct CDR3 sequences, around 10% found once. The germline gives CDR1 ENHRY, CDR2 SYGVKD. CDR3 length: 15 residues. The germline V and J ends were trimmed by 3 bases and 4 bases, with 12 bases remaining between them. This clonotype has at least ten counts. The sequence derives from a boy under two years old with acute myeloid leukemia, due to receive a stem cell transplant. Sequences were derived from PBMCs, sampled before TCRalphabeta/CD19-depleted stem cell transplant. The chain carries TRBV10-3 and TRBJ2-2; D possibly corresponds to TRBD2 (5 bases). In DNA form, the CDR3 reads TGTGCCATCAGTGACGGCGGGCGTCCCACCGGGGAGCTGTTTTTT. Translation gives CAISDGGRPTGELFF.